These 20 T cell receptor beta chains were sequenced from one sample in a study of control samples from healthy donors and cancer patients. Sequenced by immunoSEQ multiplex PCR; TCRdb stores in-frame clones only, minus some. The data contain about 150,000 clones, 90% to 95% of them singletons. The sample comprised blood. The receptors were sampled from a woman aged 18-35 years in good health.

A single count supports this clone. The chain joins TRBV3-1 (or the pseudogene TRBV3-2) to TRBJ2-5; D call uncertain. CDR1 and CDR2 from the germline V gene are LGHDT and YNNKEL (reference sequence). The CDR3 is 15 amino acids. Trimming removed 3 bases from V and 1 base from J, with 12 bases in between. CDR3 DNA sequence: TGTGCCAGCAGCCATACAAACAGAATCCAAGAGACCCAGTACTTC. It yields the protein CASSHTNRIQETQYF.

The count of this clone is one. The chain joins TRBV6-2 or TRBV6-3 to TRBJ1-1, with D maybe TRBD1 (6 bases). The germline V gene has CDR1 MNHEY and CDR2 SVGEGT. Between the trimmed V and J ends, which lost 0 bases and 0 bases, there was a span of 17 bases. The length of the CDR3 is 18 residues. The CDR3: CASSYSIGRGRVNTEAFF. The CDR3 nucleotides are TGTGCCAGCAGTTACTCGATTGGCAGGGGCCGGGTGAACACTGAAGCTTTCTTT.

This rearrangement joins TRBV12-3 or TRBV12-4 to TRBJ2-3; D is uncertain. The CDR3 is 12 amino acids. Trimming removed 6 bases at V and 5 bases at J, with 9 bases between. CDR3 sequence (DNA): TGTGCCAGCAGCCCGGTGGGAGATACGCAGTATTTT. Translated, it gives CASSPVGDTQYF.

The chain has TRBV5-1 and TRBJ1-2; tentatively, D is TRBD1 (6 bases). The CDR3 loop spans 14 amino acids. V lost 2 bases and J lost 4, with 12 bases in between. The germline V gene encodes CDR1 SGHRS and CDR2 YFSETQ. CDR3 sequence reads: CASSFSGVGYGYTF. CDR3 sequence (DNA): TGCGCCAGCAGCTTCTCAGGGGTTGGCTATGGCTACACCTTC.

The CDR3 DNA is TGTGCCAGCAGCTTATCTCTGGTGAGGGGAGGTGTGGAGACCCAGTACTTC. Translated: CASSLSLVRGGVETQYF. The chain links TRBV7-9 to TRBJ2-5; perhaps TRBD2 as D (6 bases). V shed 2 bases and J shed 5 bases, with 21 bases lying between them. CDR3 length equals 17 residues. Germline-derived CDR1 and CDR2 are SEHNR and FQNEAQ (reference sequence).

The chain uses TRBV20-1 and TRBJ2-7; D uncertain. In germline, CDR1 is DFQATT, CDR2 SNEGSKA (reference sequence). With 6 bases removed from V and 4 bases from J, the gap between germline ends came to 7 bases. The CDR3 covers 10 residues. CDR3 nucleotides: TGCAGTGCGGCGATTTACGAGCAGTACTTC. Translating it yields CSAAIYEQYF.

This sequence joins TRBV4-1 and TRBJ2-7, with 11 positions matching TRBD1. The germline V gene has CDR1 MGHRA and CDR2 YSYEKL. V was clipped by 0 bases and J by 6 bases; unmatched bases: 19. The CDR3 runs to 20 residues. This CDR3 is CASSQDARTGGLRIYGEQYF. CDR3 nucleotides: TGCGCCAGCAGCCAAGATGCTCGGACAGGGGGCTTAAGGATATATGGCGAGCAGTACTTC.

The chain has TRBV3-1 (or the pseudogene TRBV3-2) and TRBJ2-5; 8 nucleotides match TRBD2. This CDR3 has 15 amino acids. Germline V gene data show CDR1 as LGHDT and CDR2 as YNNKEL (reference sequence). J was trimmed by 4 bases and V by 1 base; bases with no gene match: 5. The CDR3 DNA sequence: TGTGCCAGCAGCCAAGCGGGAGGGGGTGGAGAGACCCAGTACTTC. This encodes CASSQAGGGGETQYF.

The chain joins TRBV9 to TRBJ1-2; D is perhaps TRBD1 (5 bases). The CDR3 is made up of 14 amino acids. Germline V gene sequence: CDR1 SGDLS, CDR2 YYNGEE. Trimming removed 2 bases at V and 3 bases at J, with 11 bases between. Here the CDR3 reads CASSVPGRDYGYTF. Written as DNA, the CDR3 is TGTGCCAGCAGCGTCCCAGGGCGGGACTATGGCTACACCTTC.

This clone was picked up one time. The sample carries other DNA sequences with the same CDR3. This chain joins TRBV6-5 and TRBJ1-2; TRBD1 is a possible D gene (5 bases). The CDR3 spans 15 residues. In germline, CDR1 is MNHEY, CDR2 SVGAGI. V lost 2 bases to trimming and J lost 4 bases, with 14 bases between them. CDR3 DNA sequence: TGTGCCAGCAGTTACGGCCAGGGCGGAAGCTATGGCTACACCTTC. This codes for CASSYGQGGSYGYTF.

The CDR3: CASSFSGELFF. DNA of the CDR3: TGTGCCAGCAGTTTCAGCGGGGAGCTGTTTTTT. The chain carries TRBV12-3 or TRBV12-4 and TRBJ2-2; D gene ambiguous. V shed 3 bases and J shed 7 bases, with 3 bases lying between them. This CDR3 contains 11 residues.

This chain uses TRBV7-9 with TRBJ2-1; D is uncertain. V lost 1 base, J lost 9 bases, and 19 bases lay in between. Per germline, CDR1 SEHNR and CDR2 FQNEAQ (reference sequence). The CDR3 has 16 residues. The CDR3 coding sequence is TGTGCCAGCAGCTTAGGTCCAGGACCAATATATGGTGAGCAGTTCTTC. It translates to CASSLGPGPIYGEQFF. The whole variable domain, filled in from reference TRBV7-9 and TRBJ2-1, reads DTGVSQNPRHKITKRGQNVTFRCDPISEHNRLYWYRQTLGQGPEFLTYFQNEAQLEKSRLLSDRFSAERPKGSFSTLEIQRTEQGDSAMYLCASSLGPGPIYGEQFFGPGTRLTVL.

This chain uses TRBV21-1 with TRBJ1-5; the tabulated D call, TRBD1, remains unverified against the DNA. TRBV21-1 is flagged as a pseudogene. The CDR3 has 16 amino acids. The CDR3 DNA reads as TGTGCCAGCAGCAAAGCGCTAGGACAGGGGATTAGGGCCCAGCATTTT. Its protein is CASSKALGQGIRAQHF.

The chain carries TRBV24-1 and TRBJ2-7; 8 positions match TRBD1. J gave up 2 bases and V 3 bases, and 5 bases lay outside the gene matches. The germline V gene has CDR1 KGHDR and CDR2 SFDVKD. CDR3 size: 15 residues. CDR3 nucleotides: TGTGCCACCAGTGATAACAGGGGGGCGCCCTACGAGCAGTACTTC. Its translation is CATSDNRGAPYEQYF.

This clone was counted a single time. The rearrangement links TRBV9 to TRBJ2-3, with 13 positions matching TRBD2. The V and J ends lost 4 bases and 3 bases, in that order; junction bases with no gene match: 5. Germline V gene data show CDR1 as SGDLS and CDR2 as YYNGEE. This CDR3 is 16 amino acids long. CDR3 region: CASSLQTSGRTDTQYF. DNA of the CDR3: TGTGCCAGCAGCCTACAGACTAGCGGGAGGACAGATACGCAGTATTTT.

This chain connects TRBV28 to TRBJ1-1; possible D gene TRBD1, 5 bases. V lost 3 bases and J lost 5, with 10 bases in between. This CDR3 comprises 13 residues. The germline V gene encodes CDR1 MDHEN and CDR2 SYDVKM. The CDR3 bases are TGTGCCAGCAGTTTGCAGGGTGTGACTGAAGCTTTCTTT. The encoded protein is CASSLQGVTEAFF.

The gene calls are TRBV3-1 (or the pseudogene TRBV3-2) and TRBJ1-1; no definite D call. Trimming took 0 bases from V and 2 from J, leaving 10 bases between them. The germline V gene encodes CDR1 LGHDT and CDR2 YNNKEL (reference sequence). The CDR3 is 15 amino acids. The CDR3 spells CASSQEWARNTEAFF. The CDR3 DNA follows: TGTGCCAGCAGCCAAGAATGGGCCCGCAACACTGAAGCTTTCTTT.

This clone has just a few counts. The rearrangement joins TRBV28 to TRBJ2-7, with 9 bases identical to TRBD1. This CDR3 is built from 15 residues. Germline V gene data show CDR1 as MDHEN and CDR2 as SYDVKM. J was trimmed by 1 base and V by 2 bases; bases with no gene match: 3. The CDR3 here is CASSLGDRASYEQYF. The DNA of the CDR3 is TGTGCCAGCAGTTTAGGGGACAGGGCTTCCTACGAGCAGTACTTC.

This sequence joins TRBV29-1 and TRBJ2-7; D gene unclear. This CDR3 has 13 residues. Germline assignment: CDR1 SQVTM and CDR2 ANQGSEA. The CDR3: CSAYIPDNYEQYF. The CDR3 DNA sequence: TGCAGTGCATACATCCCCGATAACTACGAGCAGTACTTC.

This chain links TRBV6-5 with TRBJ1-5, with D hard to call. The length of the CDR3 is 16 residues. Germline CDR1 MNHEY, CDR2 SVGAGI. The V end lost 3 bases, the J end lost 0 bases, and 12 bases lay between the germline ends. The CDR3 loop reads CASSYSFRNSNQPQHF. CDR3 coding DNA: TGTGCCAGCAGTTATAGCTTCCGAAATAGCAATCAGCCCCAGCATTTT.